This T cell receptor (beta chain) is from a study of PD-L1 blockade in urothelial cancer. Background on the study: The median number of T cells present in blood samples was around 150,000. Regarding the study as a whole: By 3 weeks, tumor-associated blood clones had expanded more in durable-benefit patients.

Profiled with immunoSEQ multiplex PCR; TCRdb holds only in-frame clones, not every one. Here the sample spans about 40,000 clones, more than 80% being singletons. The time point is: peripheral blood 6 weeks after treatment start. On this clone: The antigen remains unidentified.

CDR1 KGHSH and CDR2 LQKENI come from the germline V gene. V shed 6 bases and J 3 bases; nucleotides not matched to a gene: 5. This CDR3 spans 15 amino acids. The clonotype was recovered from a middle-aged man with urothelial cancer. The specimen was PBMCs, collected around atezolizumab (anti-PD-L1) treatment. The gene calls are TRBV18 and TRBJ1-1; 12 bases map to TRBD1. The CDR3 DNA is TGTGCCAGCTCGCCAGGGACAGGGGGCTACACTGAAGCTTTCTTT. Translated: CASSPGTGGYTEAFF.